This T cell receptor (beta chain) was recorded in a study of neurological immune-mediated disorders. Every sequencing run produced over 200 million TCR-beta sequences that came from 15-18 subjects. TCRdb itself ran the 5' RACE reads through MiXCR, one entry per CDR3 protein. The sample has about 22,000 distinct CDR3 sequences; about 10% are singletons. V lost 1 base to trimming and J lost 1 base, with 8 bases between them. The CDR3 spans 15 residues. This clonotype appeared a few times. Where libraries were unsorted, they were derived from 2 million PBMCs stored at -80 degrees C. The source material was PBMCs. This sequence originates from a woman aged 55-70 years with HTLV-1-associated myelopathy (HAM/TSP). The V and J genes are TRBV12-3 or TRBV12-4 and TRBJ1-5; no clear D. In DNA, the CDR3 is TGTGCCAGCAGTTTAGTTGGCGGGAGCAATCAGCCCCAGCATTTT. Translating gives CASSLVGGSNQPQHF.